The clone carrying this TCR beta chain occurred many times. Its antigen is currently unknown. This entry comes from a study of T cells in Graves' hyperthyroidism and ophthalmopathy. Study conclusions and caveats: From stable hyperthyroidism, ophthalmopathy was set apart by a 13 V-J model.

TCR beta CDR3 region amplification was performed from RNA transcripts. The TCR CDR3 first-round RT-PCR relied on the HTBI primer set. TCRdb ran MiXCR on the multiplex PCR reads and lists one entry per CDR3 protein. The data show about 420,000 distinct CDR3 sequences, 15% to 18% seen once. It was uncontrolled infection, other autoimmune disease, pregnancy or lactation that excluded patients. Source material: blood. The origin of this receptor is a woman under 30 with Graves' hyperthyroidism.

The CDR3 loop is CASSLSGPPRADTQYF. CDR3 bases: TGTGCCAGCAGTTTATCGGGCCCCCCTCGGGCAGATACGCAGTATTTT. This chain links TRBV27 with TRBJ2-3; no firm D call. Germline loops: CDR1 MNHEY, CDR2 SMNVEV (reference sequence). CDR3 length: 16 residues. Trimming pared 0 bases from V and 4 bases from J, leaving 14 bases between.